A single sample gave rise to the 14 T cell receptor beta chains below, sequenced in a study of T cells in localized non-small cell lung cancer. Using immunoSEQ multiplex PCR, the repertoire was profiled, and TCRdb retains in-frame clones only, with some absent. This table holds around 50,000 clones, approximately 82% found once. This specimen was peripheral blood, taken before any cancer treatment. The source is an older female donor with stage II squamous cell lung carcinoma.

The chain employs TRBV6-6 and TRBJ2-7; a possible D gene is TRBD1 (5 bases). Germline V gives CDR1 MNHNY, CDR2 SVGAGI (reference sequence). The ends were cut back, 0 bases at V and 3 bases at J, with 12 bases in the middle. The CDR3 is 15 residues long. The CDR3 region is CASSYSGQIRYEQYF. The DNA for the CDR3 is TGTGCCAGCAGTTACTCGGGGCAGATTCGCTACGAGCAGTACTTC.

The chain is built from TRBV19 and TRBJ2-7, with D uncertain. Deletions cut 3 bases from V and 3 bases from J, with 9 bases between. The CDR3 spans 13 residues. Per germline, CDR1 LNHDA and CDR2 SQIVND (reference sequence). This chain's CDR3 is CASSITGGYEQYF. In DNA form, the CDR3 reads TGTGCCAGTAGTATTACCGGCGGCTACGAGCAGTACTTC.

This clone was observed a few times. The V call is TRBV9, the J call TRBJ2-3; D assignment may be TRBD1 or TRBD2 (5 bases each). The length of the CDR3 is 15 residues. The V end lost 4 bases, the J end lost 4 bases, and 16 bases lay between the germline ends. Germline V gives CDR1 SGDLS, CDR2 YYNGEE. The CDR3 here is CASSSRGTGSDTQYF. The CDR3 bases are TGTGCCAGCAGCTCCCGGGGCACGGGGTCAGATACGCAGTATTTT.

This chain connects TRBV18 to TRBJ1-5, with D unresolved. The CDR3 has 14 amino acids. Trimming stripped 4 bases from V and 0 bases from J, with 7 bases between. Per germline, CDR1 KGHSH and CDR2 LQKENI. The CDR3 spells CASSQGHSNQPQHF. The CDR3 DNA is TGTGCCAGCTCACAGGGTCATAGCAATCAGCCCCAGCATTTT.

The chain carries TRBV2 and TRBJ1-2; 8 positions match TRBD1. The junction had 12 bases not matched to a gene; V was cut back by 11 bases and J by 7 bases. This CDR3 contains 13 residues. From germline, CDR1 is SNHLY and CDR2 FYNNEI. The CDR3 here is CAGSSTGVGGYTF. CDR3 bases: TGTGCCGGGTCTTCGACAGGGGTTGGTGGCTACACCTTC.

This chain links TRBV5-1 with TRBJ2-3; TRBD2 matches at 9 bases. Germline-derived CDR1 and CDR2 are SGHRS and YFSETQ. This CDR3 region has 14 residues. The V and J ends lost 7 bases and 2 bases, in that order; junction bases with no gene match: 5. The CDR3 region has the DNA TGCGCCAGCGCCCTAGCGGGGCCCACAGATACGCAGTATTTT. This translates into CASALAGPTDTQYF. The full variable domain, in which reference TRBV5-1 and TRBJ2-3 provide the parts outside the CDR3, is KAGVTQTPRYLIKTRGQQVTLSCSPISGHRSVSWYQQTPGQGLQFLFEYFSETQRNKGNFPGRFSGRQFSNSRSEMNVSTLELGDSALYLCASALAGPTDTQYFGPGTRLTVL.

This clone appeared once. This rearrangement joins TRBV19 to TRBJ1-6; D may be TRBD1 (5 bases). Germline V CDR1 and CDR2: LNHDA, SQIVND (reference sequence). Deletions cut 6 bases from V and 8 bases from J, with 14 bases between. The CDR3 length is 14 residues. The CDR3 coding sequence is TGTGCCAGTAGCGGGACTGCTGGTTATTCACCCCTCCACTTT. Protein sequence: CASSGTAGYSPLHF.

This chain uses TRBV14 with TRBJ1-2; possible D gene TRBD1, 6 bases. V gave up 4 bases and J gave up 4 bases, with 19 bases separating them. This CDR3 is 16 amino acids long. Per germline, CDR1 SGHDN and CDR2 FVKESK. The CDR3 sequence: CASSPAGGQGRYGYTF. The CDR3 coding sequence is TGTGCCAGCAGCCCCGCAGGTGGGCAGGGGCGCTATGGCTACACCTTC.

The chain links TRBV9 to TRBJ1-2; D might be TRBD1 (5 bases). Per the germline V gene, CDR1 is SGDLS and CDR2 is YYNGEE. The CDR3 runs 13 residues. V lost 0 bases and J 4 bases, leaving 7 bases between the germline ends. CDR3 loop: CASSVEGAYGYTF. Here the CDR3 DNA reads TGTGCCAGCAGCGTAGAAGGGGCCTATGGCTACACCTTC.

The genes are TRBV19 and TRBJ1-1; 7 bases align to TRBD1. The CDR3 runs to 14 residues. Germline V gives CDR1 LNHDA, CDR2 SQIVND (reference sequence). J lost 0 bases, V lost 7 bases, and 5 bases had no gene match. The CDR3 DNA follows: TGTGCCAGTATGTCGACAGGGTTGAACACTGAAGCTTTCTTT. Translation: CASMSTGLNTEAFF.

The chain's CDR3 is CASSPNEGAYNEQFF. In nucleotides, the CDR3 is TGTGCCAGCTCACCCAACGAGGGGGCCTACAATGAGCAGTTCTTC. This chain uses TRBV18 with TRBJ2-1; a weak D match, TRBD1 (6 bases). The V end lost 3 bases, the J end lost 2 bases, and 11 bases lay between the germline ends. Germline V gives CDR1 KGHSH, CDR2 LQKENI. The CDR3 has 15 amino acids.

This chain uses TRBV7-9 with TRBJ1-3, with D perhaps TRBD1 (6 bases). The CDR3 is 15 residues long. Germline loops: CDR1 SEHNR, CDR2 FQNEAQ (reference sequence). Trimming pared 1 base from V and 7 bases from J, leaving 14 bases between. The CDR3 spells CASSLVTGISNTIYF. The CDR3 bases are TGTGCCAGCAGCTTAGTTACAGGGATTTCTAACACCATATATTTT.

The chain carries TRBV5-4 and TRBJ2-7; weak D call: TRBD2 (5 bases). V lost 0 bases and J 0 bases, leaving 7 bases between the germline ends. There are 14 residues in the CDR3. Germline V gene lookup returns CDR1 SGHNT and CDR2 YYREEE (reference sequence). The chain's CDR3 is CASSLGGSSYEQYF. The CDR3 DNA sequence: TGTGCCAGCAGCTTGGGAGGGAGCTCCTACGAGCAGTACTTC.

The chain joins TRBV30 to TRBJ1-4, with D unclear. The CDR3 is 10 residues long. V was pared by 4 bases and J by 5 bases, with 2 bases between. CDR1 is GTSNPN, CDR2 SVGIG, per germline (reference sequence). CDR3 sequence: CAWKNEKLFF. The CDR3 DNA sequence: TGTGCCTGGAAGAATGAAAAACTGTTTTTT.